The next 23 T cell receptor beta chains were all read from a single sample in a study of blood T cell repertoires in COVID-19. Some clones are missing from TCRdb's copy, which holds only in-frame ones; the method was immunoSEQ multiplex PCR. The sample has 150,000 or so clones; 75% to 80% are singletons. The sample taken for sequencing was PBMCs or T cells enriched from blood (not recorded which). The receptors come from a woman aged 45 to 65 who had recovered from COVID-19.

The chain has TRBV18 and TRBJ2-1; D gene unclear. The CDR3 spans 14 residues. Germline loops: CDR1 KGHSH, CDR2 LQKENI. Trimming removed 2 bases from V and 0 bases from J, with 5 bases in between. CDR3 protein: CASSPRSSYNEQFF. The CDR3 coding sequence is TGTGCCAGCTCACCAAGGAGCTCCTACAATGAGCAGTTCTTC.

The chain joins TRBV5-4 to TRBJ1-3, with 7 bases fitting TRBD1. With V trimmed by 7 bases and J by 0 bases, 4 bases remained unmatched. Germline CDR1 reads SGHNT; CDR2 reads YYREEE (reference sequence). The CDR3 sequence is 14 residues long. CDR3: CASAGTDSGNTIYF. The CDR3 DNA is TGTGCCAGCGCCGGGACAGACTCTGGAAACACCATATATTTT.

CDR3 amino acids: CASSQDRKWAGYTF. The CDR3 nucleotides read TGCGCCAGCAGCCAAGATCGGAAGTGGGCCGGCTACACCTTC. This chain connects TRBV4-1 to TRBJ1-2; D call uncertain. Between the trimmed V and J ends, which lost 0 bases and 8 bases, there was a span of 13 bases. This CDR3 comprises 14 residues. Germline V CDR1 and CDR2: MGHRA, YSYEKL.

The chain's CDR3 is CASSLRGQGTEAFF. In DNA form, the CDR3 reads TGTGCCAGCAGTTTAAGGGGACAGGGGACTGAAGCTTTCTTT. The chain has TRBV27 and TRBJ1-1; TRBD1 matches at 10 bases. The CDR3 length is 14 residues. Germline values: CDR1 MNHEY, CDR2 SMNVEV (reference sequence). Trimming removed 2 bases from V and 5 bases from J; junction bases left unmatched: 2.

This clone turned up a few times. V and J are TRBV27 and TRBJ1-2, with D maybe TRBD1 (5 bases). Germline V gene sequence: CDR1 MNHEY, CDR2 SMNVEV (reference sequence). Trimming stripped 6 bases from V and 8 bases from J, with 19 bases between. This CDR3 comprises 14 residues. The CDR3 coding sequence is TGTGCCAGCAGAGGGGCAGGAGAGGTTTTCGGCTACACCTTC. This gives the protein CASRGAGEVFGYTF.

The chain couples TRBV19 to TRBJ1-2; TRBD1 might be the D (6 bases). Germline CDR1 is LNHDA and CDR2 is SQIVND (reference sequence). V dropped 5 bases and J dropped 0 bases, with 13 bases sitting between them. This CDR3 is 15 amino acids long. The CDR3 is CASSPWTVANYGYTF. The DNA of the CDR3 is TGTGCCAGTAGTCCTTGGACAGTAGCTAACTATGGCTACACCTTC.

The chain uses TRBV4-1 and TRBJ1-2; 10 bases match TRBD1. The CDR3 covers 17 residues. The ends lost 2 bases at V and 8 bases at J; junction bases unmatched: 14. Germline V gene data show CDR1 as MGHRA and CDR2 as YSYEKL. CDR3 coding DNA: TGCGCCAGCAGCCAACCTCGACAGGGGGCGCGCCCTGGGGGCTACACCTTC. Amino acids: CASSQPRQGARPGGYTF.

The rearrangement uses TRBV11-3 and TRBJ2-1, with unresolved D. V was cut by 0 bases and J by 9 bases, with 9 bases left in between. The CDR3 has 13 residues. Germline lookup yields CDR1 SGHNT and CDR2 YENEEA. The CDR3 here is CASSLDARSEQFF. The CDR3 DNA follows: TGTGCCAGCAGCTTAGATGCTCGCAGTGAGCAGTTCTTC.

The V gene is TRBV19, the J gene TRBJ2-3; 11 nucleotides match TRBD2. J lost 9 bases, V lost 5 bases, and 16 bases had no gene match. CDR1 and CDR2 (germline): LNHDA, SQIVND (reference sequence). This CDR3 is 17 amino acids long. CDR3 protein: CASSSGASGGTPGTQYF. The CDR3 DNA follows: TGTGCCAGTAGTTCCGGGGCTAGCGGGGGGACCCCAGGGACGCAGTATTTT.

V gene TRBV24-1 combines with J gene TRBJ2-7; perhaps TRBD1 as D (6 bases). The germline CDR1 and CDR2 sequences are KGHDR and SFDVKD. V was pared by 8 bases and J by 2 bases, with 15 bases between. The CDR3 totals 14 residues. The CDR3 nucleotides read TGTGCCACCAACCCCGTAGGACAGCCCTACGAGCAGTACTTC. Translated, it gives CATNPVGQPYEQYF.

This rearrangement joins TRBV30 to TRBJ2-1; D ambiguous. CDR3 length: 12 amino acids. CDR1 and CDR2 from the germline V gene are GTSNPN and SVGIG (reference sequence). With 2 bases removed from V and 6 bases from J, the gap between germline ends came to 8 bases. The CDR3 DNA sequence: TGTGCCTGGAGTTTTCAGGTCAATGAGCAGTTCTTC. Its protein product is CAWSFQVNEQFF.

The rearrangement joins TRBV6-1 to TRBJ1-4, with TRBD1 identical over 11 bases. J lost 8 bases, V lost 4 bases, and 9 bases had no gene match. The CDR3 has 16 residues. Germline CDR1 reads MNHNS; CDR2 reads SASEGT. The CDR3 spells CASSAQAGTGGEKLFF. Written as DNA, the CDR3 is TGTGCCAGCAGTGCCCAAGCCGGGACAGGGGGAGAAAAACTGTTTTTT.

The V call is TRBV16, the J call TRBJ1-1; unclear D gene. The CDR3 has 11 amino acids. Germline CDR1 KGHSY, CDR2 FQNENV. V was pared by 8 bases and J by 1 base, with 5 bases between. The CDR3 loop is CASARNTEAFF. The CDR3 DNA follows: TGTGCCAGCGCGAGGAACACTGAAGCTTTCTTT.

The CDR3 region is CASSNGGSQETQYF. CDR3 nucleotides: TGTGCCAGTAGTAATGGGGGGAGCCAAGAGACCCAGTACTTC. The chain employs TRBV19 and TRBJ2-5; D may be TRBD2 (6 bases). CDR1 LNHDA and CDR2 SQIVND come from the germline V gene (reference sequence). V dropped 4 bases and J dropped 1 base, with 10 bases sitting between them. The CDR3 runs 14 residues.

CDR3 coding DNA: TGTGCCAGCACTCCTAACCGGGACAACGAGCAGTACTTC. This gives the protein CASTPNRDNEQYF. The V and J genes are TRBV18 and TRBJ2-7; maybe TRBD1 (6 bases). Trimming removed 8 bases at V and 5 bases at J, with 16 bases between. CDR1 KGHSH and CDR2 LQKENI come from the germline V gene. CDR3 length: 13 residues.

V and J are TRBV5-1 and TRBJ1-1, with D possibly being TRBD1 (6 bases). Germline V gene data show CDR1 as SGHRS and CDR2 as YFSETQ. This CDR3 region has 14 residues. Deletions cut 4 bases from V and 1 base from J, with 11 bases between. The CDR3 region has the DNA TGCGCCAGCAGCCCGGACAGTACGAACACTGAAGCTTTCTTT. Amino acid sequence: CASSPDSTNTEAFF.

This rearrangement joins TRBV5-5 to TRBJ1-3; D remains ambiguous. The CDR3 covers 18 residues. In germline, CDR1 is SGHKS, CDR2 YYEKEE (reference sequence). The V gene lost 0 bases and the J gene lost 0 bases, with 16 bases spanning the gap. The CDR3, as DNA: TGTGCCAGCAGCTTGGTTTCGGTTCTCTCAGGCTCTGGAAACACCATATATTTT. Translated, it gives CASSLVSVLSGSGNTIYF.

The chain has TRBV2 and TRBJ2-7; 9 nucleotides align to TRBD1. The CDR3 has 14 residues. The germline V gene encodes CDR1 SNHLY and CDR2 FYNNEI. V was clipped by 6 bases and J by 7 bases; unmatched bases: 10. The CDR3: CASRGVTGGREQYF. The CDR3 bases are TGTGCCAGCAGAGGAGTGACAGGGGGGAGAGAGCAGTACTTC. The full variable domain, with the rest looked up from reference TRBV2 and TRBJ2-7, is EPEVTQTPSHQVTQMGQEVILRCVPISNHLYFYWYRQILGQKVEFLVSFYNNEISEKSEIFDDQFSVERPDGSNFTLKIRSTKLEDSAMYFCASRGVTGGREQYFGPGTRLTVT.

The CDR3 spells CASKATGETGELFF. The CDR3 region has the DNA TGTGCCAGCAAGGCGACAGGGGAGACCGGGGAGCTGTTTTTT. The chain combines TRBV2 with TRBJ2-2; 8 nucleotides match TRBD1. Trimming cost V 7 bases and J 5 bases; bases outside gene matches: 6. There are 14 residues in the CDR3. In germline, CDR1 is SNHLY, CDR2 FYNNEI.

The rearrangement joins TRBV2 to TRBJ1-1; D is perhaps TRBD1 (5 bases). The CDR3 extends over 13 amino acids. The V end was cut by 5 bases, the J end by 13 bases, with 20 bases between. Germline CDR1 is SNHLY and CDR2 is FYNNEI. The CDR3 bases are TGTGCCAGCAGTCCAAGGTGGCAGGGCGACGTTTTCTTT. It translates to CASSPRWQGDVFF.

In this sample, this clone turned up many times. This chain links TRBV11-3 with TRBJ1-1; D call uncertain. The CDR3 totals 16 residues. Germline assignment: CDR1 SGHNT and CDR2 YENEEA. Between the trimmed V and J ends, which lost 4 bases and 0 bases, there was a span of 15 bases. Written as DNA, the CDR3 is TGTGCCAGCAGCTCCTTTAAAGAAAACATGAACACTGAAGCTTTCTTT. Its translation: CASSSFKENMNTEAFF.

This clone was counted a single time. This same CDR3 is encoded by further DNA sequences in the sample. The chain employs TRBV9 and TRBJ1-5; D is perhaps TRBD1 (6 bases). This CDR3 comprises 14 residues. Germline V gene lookup returns CDR1 SGDLS and CDR2 YYNGEE. The ends were cut back, 0 bases at V and 2 bases at J, with 6 bases in the middle. The CDR3 sequence is CASSVAGGNQPQHF. The DNA for the CDR3 is TGTGCCAGCAGCGTAGCAGGGGGCAATCAGCCCCAGCATTTT.

Here the CDR3 reads CSAKGEEKLFF. The CDR3 DNA is TGCAGTGCTAAGGGGGAAGAAAAACTGTTTTTT. The rearrangement joins TRBV20-1 to TRBJ1-4; tentatively, D is TRBD1 (6 bases). The V gene's germline CDR1 is DFQATT and CDR2 SNEGSKA (reference sequence). The CDR3 extends over 11 amino acids. The germline V and J ends were trimmed by 4 bases and 8 bases, with 8 bases remaining between them.